This T cell receptor (beta chain) was documented in a study of breast tumors, draining lymph nodes, adjacent tissues. The lymph nodes were axillary draining lymph nodes from breast cancer patients. The sample holds a few counts of this clonotype. Its specificity is unknown. Findings and limits, study-wide: Luminal-like breast cancer showed significantly greater tumor-nontumor repertoire similarity than basal-like breast cancer did.

TCRdb used MiXCR to reprocess the multiplex PCR reads, holding one entry per CDR3 protein. The table lists tens of thousands of distinct CDR3 sequences, roughly 28% of them singletons. The sample comprised axillary lymph node tissue. This TCR came from a female donor with breast cancer. Some clones in this sample may be carry-over from other donors' samples.

DNA of the CDR3: TGTGCCAGTAATAGCGGGAGGGCCGGGACCAGGGAGCTGTTTTTT. This gives the protein CASNSGRAGTRELFF. The chain is built from TRBV19 and TRBJ2-2; 11 nucleotides match TRBD2. The J segment lost 9 bases and the V segment lost 7 bases, leaving 10 bases of the junction unmatched. The germline V gene has CDR1 LNHDA and CDR2 SQIVND (reference sequence). This CDR3 spans 15 amino acids. Drawing the rest from reference TRBV19 and TRBJ2-2, the complete variable domain is DGGITQSPKYLFRKEGQNVTLSCEQNLNHDAMYWYRQDPGQGLRLIYYSQIVNDFQKGDIAEGYSVSREKKESFPLTVTSAQKNPTAFYLCASNSGRAGTRELFFGEGSRLTVL.